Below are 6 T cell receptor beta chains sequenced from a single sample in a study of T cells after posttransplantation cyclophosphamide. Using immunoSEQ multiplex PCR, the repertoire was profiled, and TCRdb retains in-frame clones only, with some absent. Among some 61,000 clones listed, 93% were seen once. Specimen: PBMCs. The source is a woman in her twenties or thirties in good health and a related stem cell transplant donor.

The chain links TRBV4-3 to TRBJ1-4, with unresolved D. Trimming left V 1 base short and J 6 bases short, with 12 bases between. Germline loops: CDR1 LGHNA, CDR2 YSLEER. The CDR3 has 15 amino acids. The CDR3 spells CASSQGGGWDEKLFF. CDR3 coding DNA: TGCGCCAGCAGCCAAGGGGGAGGTTGGGATGAAAAACTGTTTTTT.

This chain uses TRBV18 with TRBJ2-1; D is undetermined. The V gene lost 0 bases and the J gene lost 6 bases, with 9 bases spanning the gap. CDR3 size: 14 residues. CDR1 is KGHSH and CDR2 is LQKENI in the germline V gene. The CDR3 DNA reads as TGTGCCAGCTCACCACCGGCAAGCCCCAATGAGCAGTTCTTC. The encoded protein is CASSPPASPNEQFF. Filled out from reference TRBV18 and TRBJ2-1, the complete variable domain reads NAGVMQNPRHLVRRRGQEARLRCSPMKGHSHVYWYRQLPEEGLKFMVYLQKENIIDESGMPKERFSAEFPKEGPSILRIQQVVRGDSAAYFCASSPPASPNEQFFGPGTRLTVL.

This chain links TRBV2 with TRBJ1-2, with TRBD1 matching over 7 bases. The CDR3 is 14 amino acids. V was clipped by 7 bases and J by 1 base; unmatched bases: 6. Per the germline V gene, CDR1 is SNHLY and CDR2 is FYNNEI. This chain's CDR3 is CASTLGQINYGYTF. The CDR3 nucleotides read TGTGCCAGCACCCTGGGACAGATTAACTATGGCTACACCTTC.

CDR3 sequence reads: CASSSVADTQYF. CDR3 DNA: TGTGCCAGCAGCTCCGTCGCAGATACGCAGTATTTT. The chain links TRBV7-2 to TRBJ2-3; D remains ambiguous. The germline V gene encodes CDR1 SGHTA and CDR2 FQGNSA. This CDR3 has 12 amino acids. Trimming took off 4 bases at V and 4 bases at J, with 6 bases between the two ends. Filled out from reference TRBV7-2 and TRBJ2-3, the complete variable domain reads GAGVSQSPSNKVTEKGKDVELRCDPISGHTALYWYRQSLGQGLEFLIYFQGNSAPDKSGLPSDRFSAERTGGSVSTLTIQRTQQEDSAVYLCASSSVADTQYFGPGTRLTVL.

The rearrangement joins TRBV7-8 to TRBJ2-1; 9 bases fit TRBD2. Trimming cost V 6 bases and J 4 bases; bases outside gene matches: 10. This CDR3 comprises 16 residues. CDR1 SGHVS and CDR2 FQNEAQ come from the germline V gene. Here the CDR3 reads CASRSGGGGAYNEQFF. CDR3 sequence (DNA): TGTGCCAGCAGGTCCGGGGGCGGGGGGGCTTACAATGAGCAGTTCTTC.

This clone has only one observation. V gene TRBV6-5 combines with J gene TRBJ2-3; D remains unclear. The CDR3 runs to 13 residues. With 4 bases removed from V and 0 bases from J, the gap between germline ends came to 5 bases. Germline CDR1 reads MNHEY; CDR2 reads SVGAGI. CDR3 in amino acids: CASSFPSTDTQYF. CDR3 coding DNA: TGTGCCAGCAGTTTCCCTAGCACAGATACGCAGTATTTT.